Following are 23 T cell receptor beta chains from one sample sequenced in a study of metastatic and nonmetastatic thyroid tumors. TCRdb used MiXCR to call clones anew from the PCR reads. The profile shows around 40,000 clones, approximately 26% of them singletons. All patients reached thyroid surgery having received no treatment beforehand. Sequencing was carried out using blood. These receptors all stem from a female donor with papillary thyroid cancer or a benign thyroid nodule (not recorded which). Some clones in this sample may be carry-over from other donors' samples.

Worth noting for this clone: Germline is not matched at one junction end, which may reflect a read error. The rearrangement joins TRBV9 to TRBJ2-5; 12 nucleotides match TRBD2. This CDR3 region has 17 residues. Germline loops: CDR1 SGDLS, CDR2 YYNGEE. The CDR3 coding sequence is TGTGCCATCAGCGTAGCGCCTAGCGGGGGGGCAGTTGAGACCCAGTACTTC. It translates to CAISVAPSGGAVETQYF.

A few counts support this clone. The chain combines TRBV6-1 with TRBJ2-1; D perhaps matches TRBD2 (5 bases). V was cut by 4 bases and J by 6 bases, with 10 bases left in between. This CDR3 has 13 amino acids. Looked up from germline, CDR1 is MNHNS and CDR2 is SASEGT. The CDR3 loop is CASSGLALNEQFF. CDR3 nucleotides: TGTGCCAGCAGTGGTCTAGCCCTCAATGAGCAGTTCTTC.

This clone was detected ten times or more. The chain recombines TRBV6-4 with TRBJ2-3; 9 positions match TRBD1. Germline CDR1 is MRHNA and CDR2 is SNTAGT. V gave up 3 bases and J gave up 0 bases; unmatched junction bases: 1. This CDR3 region has 15 residues. CDR3 nucleotide sequence: TGTGCCAGCAGTGAGGGACAGGGAAGCACAGATACGCAGTATTTT. This encodes CASSEGQGSTDTQYF.

Concerning this clone itself: Germline and junction disagree at one end, which may indicate a read error. The chain is built from TRBV11-3 and TRBJ1-2; a possible D gene is TRBD1 (6 bases). The germline V gene encodes CDR1 SGHNT and CDR2 YENEEA. The length of the CDR3 is 13 residues. The CDR3 loop is CASSIDGQNGYTF. CDR3 DNA: TGTGCCAGCAGCATAGACGGACAGAATGGCTACACCTTC.

This clone was seen only once. CDR3 amino acids: CASSLGTGFHEQFF. The CDR3 DNA sequence: TGTGCCAGCAGCTTAGGGACAGGGTTCCATGAGCAGTTCTTC. The chain combines TRBV11-1 with TRBJ2-1; TRBD1 matches at 8 bases. V trimming: 1 base; J trimming: 8 bases; junction bases outside the gene matches: 4. The CDR3 spans 14 residues. Germline V gene data show CDR1 as SGHAT and CDR2 as FQDESV (reference sequence). Using reference TRBV11-1 and TRBJ2-1 for the parts outside the CDR3, the full variable domain is EAEVAQSPRYKITEKSQAVAFWCDPISGHATLYWYRQILGQGPELLVQFQDESVVDDSQLPKDRFSAERLKGVDSTLKIQPAELGDSAMYLCASSLGTGFHEQFFGPGTRLTVL.

This chain uses TRBV20-1 with TRBJ2-5, with 10 bases that match TRBD2. The CDR3 runs to 13 residues. Germline CDR1 is DFQATT and CDR2 is SNEGSKA (reference sequence). J was trimmed by 6 bases and V by 5 bases; bases with no gene match: 6. This CDR3 reads CSAVSGGLKTQYF. The CDR3 nucleotides read TGCAGTGCTGTTAGCGGGGGGTTGAAGACCCAGTACTTC.

This clone was counted between two and nine times. J is TRBJ2-5 and V is TRBV6-1, with 8 bases that match TRBD2. V dropped 9 bases and J dropped 5; count of bases not matched to a gene: 23. This CDR3 spans 18 amino acids. Germline V gene data show CDR1 as MNHNS and CDR2 as SASEGT. This CDR3 is CARETGLAGLIRSETQYF. CDR3 nucleotides: TGTGCCAGGGAAACGGGGCTAGCGGGTTTAATACGAAGCGAGACCCAGTACTTC.

This clone showed up many times. This chain links TRBV28 with TRBJ1-5; no reliable D call. CDR3 length: 14 amino acids. Looked up from germline, CDR1 is MDHEN and CDR2 is SYDVKM. V shed 3 bases and J shed 2 bases, with 8 bases lying between them. The DNA of the CDR3 is TGTGCCAGCAGTTTCCGCCTCCGCAATCAGCCCCAGCATTTT. Its protein is CASSFRLRNQPQHF.

This clone came up many times. The chain has TRBV5-1 and TRBJ1-2; 8 bases line up with TRBD1. Germline V CDR1 and CDR2: SGHRS, YFSETQ. The length of the CDR3 is 15 residues. V lost 5 bases and J lost 4; bases outside the gene matches: 10. CDR3 region: CASRATGAVVYGYTF. In DNA, the CDR3 is TGCGCCAGCAGGGCGACAGGGGCCGTGGTCTATGGCTACACCTTC.

This clone showed up just a few times. V and J are TRBV27 and TRBJ2-3; 12 bases map to TRBD2. V dropped 6 bases and J dropped 1; count of bases not matched to a gene: 5. Germline values: CDR1 MNHEY, CDR2 SMNVEV (reference sequence). The CDR3 is 16 residues long. DNA of the CDR3: TGTGCCAGCAGCCCAAGACTAGCGGGAGGCACAGATACGCAGTATTTT. Translating gives CASSPRLAGGTDTQYF.

Notes on this clone: This may be a read error: a much more frequent sequence differs by one nucleotide. The chain uses TRBV24-1 and TRBJ2-2, with D hard to call. There are 13 residues in the CDR3. Per germline, CDR1 KGHDR and CDR2 SFDVKD. The CDR3 here is CATGDAAPGELFF. The CDR3 bases are TGTGCCACCGGTGATGCCGCGCCCGGGGAGCTGTTTTTT.

V and J are TRBV11-2 and TRBJ1-6, with D possibly being TRBD1 (6 bases). Germline-derived CDR1 and CDR2 are SGHAT and FQNNGV. CDR3 length equals 17 residues. V shed 3 bases and J shed 8 bases, with 20 bases lying between them. The CDR3 DNA reads as TGTGCCAGCAGCTTGAGTTGGGGGGCGCTCAGAGATTCACCCCTCCACTTT. As protein: CASSLSWGALRDSPLHF. The entire variable domain, with the rest obtained from reference TRBV11-2 and TRBJ1-6, is as follows: EAGVAQSPRYKIIEKRQSVAFWCNPISGHATLYWYQQILGQGPKLLIQFQNNGVVDDSQLPKDRFSAERLKGVDSTLKIQPAKLEDSAVYLCASSLSWGALRDSPLHFGNGTRLTVT.

The rearrangement links TRBV30 to TRBJ2-7, with D maybe TRBD2 (6 bases). Trimming shortened V by 0 bases and J by 7 bases, and 16 bases separated the two germline ends. The CDR3 runs 14 residues. Germline CDR1 reads GTSNPN; CDR2 reads SVGIG (reference sequence). DNA of the CDR3: TGTGCCTGGAGTGTACTGGTAGCGGCCGGGGAGCAGTACTTC. Translation: CAWSVLVAAGEQYF.

This chain uses TRBV20-1 with TRBJ2-7; D unclear. V shed 1 base and J shed 0 bases, with 7 bases lying between them. Germline lookup yields CDR1 DFQATT and CDR2 SNEGSKA (reference sequence). The CDR3 length is 13 residues. CDR3 loop: CSARVGTSYEQYF. The CDR3 coding sequence is TGCAGTGCTAGAGTCGGTACCTCCTACGAGCAGTACTTC.

This sequence joins TRBV30 and TRBJ1-2; D is unclear. Germline-derived CDR1 and CDR2 are GTSNPN and SVGIG (reference sequence). Deletions cut 0 bases from V and 2 bases from J, with 13 bases between. This CDR3 spans 15 amino acids. The CDR3 protein is CAWSVVPPLNYGYTF. In DNA form, the CDR3 reads TGTGCCTGGAGTGTTGTTCCCCCTCTAAACTATGGCTACACCTTC.

This clone was picked up many times. Other DNA sequences in the sample encode the same CDR3. In DNA form, the CDR3 reads TGCAGTGCTCCAACATTGGGCTCCTATAATTCACCCCTCCACTTT. Its protein is CSAPTLGSYNSPLHF. V usage is TRBV20-1 and J usage is TRBJ1-6; D is ambiguous. Trimming shortened V by 5 bases and J by 0 bases, and 11 bases separated the two germline ends. The CDR3 consists of 15 residues. In germline, CDR1 is DFQATT, CDR2 SNEGSKA (reference sequence).

In its sample, this clone was seen a few times. The chain uses TRBV28 and TRBJ2-3; TRBD1 or TRBD2 may be the D gene (5 bases each). The germline gives CDR1 MDHEN, CDR2 SYDVKM. The CDR3 is made up of 16 amino acids. Trimming removed 5 bases at V and 0 bases at J, with 15 bases between. The CDR3 reads CASSLAWGPSTDTQYF. The CDR3 DNA sequence: TGTGCCAGCAGTCTAGCTTGGGGACCGAGCACAGATACGCAGTATTTT.

The gene calls are TRBV25-1 and TRBJ2-7; 11 positions match TRBD2. The germline CDR1 and CDR2 sequences are MGHDK and SYGVNS. V dropped 4 bases and J dropped 0; count of bases not matched to a gene: 8. The CDR3 loop spans 17 amino acids. As DNA, the CDR3 is TGTGCCAGCAGTGGCAACCTAGCGGGGGGCAGCTCCTACGAGCAGTACTTC. It encodes CASSGNLAGGSSYEQYF.

In the case of this clone: Here the CDR3 omits its conserved ending phenylalanine or tryptophan, so a read error is the likely source. J is TRBJ1-2 and V is TRBV6-1; the D gene is possibly TRBD1 (5 bases). Trimming took 11 bases from V and 6 from J, leaving 28 bases between them. The germline gives CDR1 MNHNS, CDR2 SASEGT. The CDR3 spans 16 residues. CDR3 in DNA: TGTGCCGGCACCAACGGGGCCAGGGCGGTTTCCCATGGCTACACCTCC. Its protein product is CAGTNGARAVSHGYTS.

Within the sample, this clone is medium-sized (0.01 to 0.1%). The J gene is TRBJ1-2, the V gene TRBV6-1, with D unclear. V lost 7 bases to trimming and J lost 2 bases, with 11 bases between them. Germline V gene lookup returns CDR1 MNHNS and CDR2 SASEGT. This CDR3 is 13 amino acids long. CDR3 amino acids: CASTLTGNYGYTF. The CDR3 DNA reads TGTGCCAGCACCTTGACTGGAAACTATGGCTACACCTTC.

The V call is TRBV11-3, the J call TRBJ1-6; perhaps TRBD1 as D (5 bases). This CDR3 is built from 13 residues. V gave up 3 bases and J gave up 7 bases, with 7 bases separating them. CDR1 SGHNT and CDR2 YENEEA come from the germline V gene. Here the CDR3 DNA reads TGTGCCAGCAGCTTTGGGGGAAATTCACCCCTCCACTTT. It specifies CASSFGGNSPLHF.

This clone was detected a few times. The junction and the germline gene differ at one end; a read error may be behind it. The chain uses TRBV2 and TRBJ1-2; maybe TRBD1 (5 bases). This CDR3 comprises 13 residues. Per germline, CDR1 SNHLY and CDR2 FYNNEI. CDR3: CAGSGQGSCGYTF. DNA for the CDR3: TGTGCCGGCAGTGGTCAGGGATCCTGTGGCTACACCTTC.

The chain couples TRBV6-1 to TRBJ2-7; D is unresolved. The CDR3 extends over 14 amino acids. The V end lost 6 bases, the J end lost 0 bases, and 12 bases lay between the germline ends. Germline values: CDR1 MNHNS, CDR2 SASEGT. This CDR3 is CASSPRTDSYEQYF. The CDR3 nucleotides read TGTGCCAGCAGCCCGAGAACGGACTCCTACGAGCAGTACTTC.